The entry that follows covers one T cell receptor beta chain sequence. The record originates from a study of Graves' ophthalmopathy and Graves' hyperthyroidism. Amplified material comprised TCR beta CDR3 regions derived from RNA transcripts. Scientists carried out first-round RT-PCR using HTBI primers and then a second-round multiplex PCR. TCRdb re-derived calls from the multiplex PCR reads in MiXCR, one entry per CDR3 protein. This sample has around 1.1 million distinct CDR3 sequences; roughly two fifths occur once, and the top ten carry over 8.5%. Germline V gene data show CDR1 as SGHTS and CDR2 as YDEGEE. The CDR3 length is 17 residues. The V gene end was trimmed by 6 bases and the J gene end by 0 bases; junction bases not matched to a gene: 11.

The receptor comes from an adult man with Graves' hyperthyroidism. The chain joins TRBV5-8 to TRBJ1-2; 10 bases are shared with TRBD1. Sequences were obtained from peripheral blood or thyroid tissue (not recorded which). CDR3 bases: TGTGCCAGCACCCCGACAGGGGGCGCCATATCTAACTATGGCTACACCTTC. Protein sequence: CASTPTGGAISNYGYTF.